These T cell receptor beta chains were read from a single sample in a study of control samples from healthy donors and cancer patients. The method was immunoSEQ multiplex PCR; TCRdb's version includes in-frame clones alone and lacks a portion of them. The data hold 100,000 to 150,000 clones, with roughly 95% observed a single time. Sequences were obtained from blood. The receptors were gathered from a man aged 25 to 40 in good health. The conserved cysteine and the conserved F or W are not part of the CDR3 here.

>TRBV19
ASSMFRQGYDQPQH
>TRBV7-6
ASSLAPALDEQY
>TRBV7-2
ASSLAGQINQPQH
>TRBV7-2
ASSRGQQETQY
>TRBV24-1
ATSDRAPHEQF
>TRBV12-5
ASGLEGLAYSTDTQY
>TRBV9
ASSVDGRSYNEQF
>TRBV6-4
ASSDSPGVDEQF
>TRBV7-9
ASSSGEGLNTEAF
>TRBV4-3
ASSQGGYQPQH
>TRBV9
ASSPSGSYGYT
>TRBV7-2
ASSPGLAPYNEQF
>TRBV11-2
ASSRMTGNTEAF
>TRBV18
ASSYGQGVNYGYT
>TRBV9
ASSESTGTYNSPLH
>TRBV30
AWIARGTGELF
>TRBV9
ASSGRTPNFEQY
>TRBV4-1
ASSQWHIGETDTQY
>TRBV2
ASLREPNSPLH
>TRBV7-8
ASSQVSPTYEAF
>TRBV5-5
ASSPRKGMANEKLF
>TRBV7-8
ASSDSDGRYNSPLH
>TRBV5-1
ASSLLGDTQGRNTGELF
>TRBV28
ASRETGGNYGYT
>TRBV7-9
ASSLGGWSQGSAEAF
>TRBV14
ASSQRGVKTQY
>TRBV18
ASSRGQAYEQY
>TRBV19
ASSIVTDNSPLH
>TRBV5-4
ASSSRGGGVKDTQY
>TRBV3-1/TRBV3-2
ASSQKRGQGVYSNQPQH
>TRBV7-2
ASSLGNRGQTDTQY
>TRBV7-9
ASSLPGGAANYGYT
>TRBV13
ASSLFARGALTYEQY
>TRBV27
ASRLTGNTDTQY